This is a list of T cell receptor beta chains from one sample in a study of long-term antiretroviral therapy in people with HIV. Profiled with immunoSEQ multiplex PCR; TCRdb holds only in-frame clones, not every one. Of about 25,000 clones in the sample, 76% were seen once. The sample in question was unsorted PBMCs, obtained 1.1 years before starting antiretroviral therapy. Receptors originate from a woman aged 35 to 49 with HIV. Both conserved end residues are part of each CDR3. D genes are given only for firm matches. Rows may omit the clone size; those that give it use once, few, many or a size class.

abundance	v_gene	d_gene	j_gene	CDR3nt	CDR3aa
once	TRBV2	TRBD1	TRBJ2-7	TGTGCCATCCCGGGACAGTTTTCCTACGAGCAGTACTTC	CAIPGQFSYEQYF
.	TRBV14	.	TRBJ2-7	TGTGCCAGCAGCCTACGGGACTCCGGCTCCTACGAGCAGTACTTC	CASSLRDSGSYEQYF
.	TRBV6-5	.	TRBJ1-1	TGTGCCAGCTCCTTCGGGGGGTTCAACACTGAAGCTTTCTTT	CASSFGGFNTEAFF
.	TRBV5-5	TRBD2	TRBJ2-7	TGTGCCAGCAGGCGAGCGGGGGAATCCTACGAGCAGTACTTC	CASRRAGESYEQYF
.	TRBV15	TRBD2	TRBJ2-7	TGTGCCACCAGCAAACTAGCGGGATCCAACGAGCAGTACTTC	CATSKLAGSNEQYF
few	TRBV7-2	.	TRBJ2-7	TGTGCCAGCAGCTTAGTGTCTTCCTACGAGCAGTACTTC	CASSLVSSYEQYF
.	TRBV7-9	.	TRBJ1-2	TGTGCCAGCAGCTTTTTTGACAGCTCCCTAAGCACCTTC	CASSFFDSSLSTF
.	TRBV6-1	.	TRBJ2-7	TGTGTATCGGGGAGGGGGGGAGGGCTCATGGAGCAGTACTTC	CVSGRGGGLMEQYF
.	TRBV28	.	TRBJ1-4	TGTGCCAGCAGTCTCTGGGCAGCAACTAATGAAAAACTGTTTTTT	CASSLWAATNEKLFF
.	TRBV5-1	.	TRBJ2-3	TGCGCCAGCAGCTTGGGGGCCTCGAACACAGATACGCAGTATTTT	CASSLGASNTDTQYF
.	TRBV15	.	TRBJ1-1	TGTGCCACCAGCAGCGAATCTCTTATGAACACTGAAGCTTTCTTT	CATSSESLMNTEAFF
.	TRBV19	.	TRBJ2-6	TGTGCCAGTAGTTTCCGACAGGCTGGGGCCAACGTCCTGACTTTC	CASSFRQAGANVLTF
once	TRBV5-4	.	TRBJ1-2	TGTGCCAGCAGCCCGAACTACAGGGCACTGTTCGGCTACACCTTC	CASSPNYRALFGYTF
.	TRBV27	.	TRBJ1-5	TGTGCCAGCAGTTTATCGGCCAACAATCAGCCCCAGCATTTT	CASSLSANNQPQHF
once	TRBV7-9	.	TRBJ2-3	TGTGCCAGCAGCTTAGTATCCGCGGGAGATACGCAGTATTTT	CASSLVSAGDTQYF
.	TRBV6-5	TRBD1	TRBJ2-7	TGTGCCAGCAGGGGGACAGGGGCCTACGAGCAGTACTTC	CASRGTGAYEQYF
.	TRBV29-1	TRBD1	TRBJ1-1	TGCAGCGTTGATGGCGGGGACAGGAACACTGAAGCTTTCTTT	CSVDGGDRNTEAFF
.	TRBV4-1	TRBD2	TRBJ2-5	TGCGCCAGCAGCCAAGGGTTAGCGGGAGATGCGGAGACCCAGTACTTC	CASSQGLAGDAETQYF
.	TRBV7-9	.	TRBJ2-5	TGTGCCAGCAGCTTAGAAGGGCAGCAAGATACCCAGTACTTC	CASSLEGQQDTQYF
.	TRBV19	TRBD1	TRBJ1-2	TGTGCCAGTAGTGCCCGGGACAGGCCGCCTTCTGACTATGGCTACACCTTC	CASSARDRPPSDYGYTF
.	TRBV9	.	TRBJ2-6	TGTGCCAGCAGCGATAGATCCGGGACGGTGTCTGGGGCCAACGTCCTGACTTTC	CASSDRSGTVSGANVLTF
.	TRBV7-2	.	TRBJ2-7	TGTGCCAGCAGCTTAGCCCGGCAGGGTCCCTCCTACGAGCAGTACTTC	CASSLARQGPSYEQYF
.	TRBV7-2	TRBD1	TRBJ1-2	TGTGCCAGCAGCGCCCGCGGGACAGCCTATGGCTACACCTTC	CASSARGTAYGYTF
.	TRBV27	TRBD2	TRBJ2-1	TGTGCCAGCAGTCTCAGACTAGCGGGAGGGGGCCCCTACAATGAGCAGTTCTTC	CASSLRLAGGGPYNEQFF
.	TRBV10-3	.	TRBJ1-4	TGTGCCATCAGTGAGGGAAGGAGTGAAAAACTGTTTTTT	CAISEGRSEKLFF
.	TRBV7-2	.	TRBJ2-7	TGTGCCAGCAGCTTCAACTACGAGCAGTACTTC	CASSFNYEQYF
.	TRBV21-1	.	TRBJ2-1	TGTGCCAGCAGCAAAGCGGGAGAGGGCAATGAGCAGTTCTTC	CASSKAGEGNEQFF
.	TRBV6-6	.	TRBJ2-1	TGTGCCAGCAGTTACGGTGCGGTTACCTACAATGAGCAGTTCTTC	CASSYGAVTYNEQFF
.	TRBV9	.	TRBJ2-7	TGTGCCAGCAGCCCAAGGGACCTGGACTACGAGCAGTACTTC	CASSPRDLDYEQYF
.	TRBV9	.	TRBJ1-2	TGTGCCAGCAGCGCCTCGGGAGAAGGCTATGGCTACACCTTC	CASSASGEGYGYTF
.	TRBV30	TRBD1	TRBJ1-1	TGTGCCTGGAGGCCCGGCAGGGGGGGTCTGAACACTGAAGCTTTCTTT	CAWRPGRGGLNTEAFF
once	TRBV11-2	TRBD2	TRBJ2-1	TGTGCCAGCAGCTGGGGACTAGCGGGTTTATACAATGAGCAGTTCTTC	CASSWGLAGLYNEQFF
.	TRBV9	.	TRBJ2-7	TGTGCCAGCAGCGAAGGAGGGACGAGCCTTTCTGGCGAGCAGTACTTC	CASSEGGTSLSGEQYF
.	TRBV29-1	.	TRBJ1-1	TGCAGCGTAGCCATGAACACTGAAGCTTTCTTT	CSVAMNTEAFF
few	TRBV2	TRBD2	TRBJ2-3	TGTGCCAGCAGTCCTAGGACTAGCGGTGCAGATACGCAGTATTTT	CASSPRTSGADTQYF
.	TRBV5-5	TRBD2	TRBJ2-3	TGTGCCAGCAGGTCCATTGCTCTAGCGGGAGCCGGAGATACGCAGTATTTT	CASRSIALAGAGDTQYF
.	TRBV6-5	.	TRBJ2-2	TGTGCCAGCAGTTACCCCGGGGGAGTAGTGACCGGGGAGCTGTTTTTT	CASSYPGGVVTGELFF
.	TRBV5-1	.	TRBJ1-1	TGCGCCAGCAGCTTGGCAAGGACAGCGATGAACACTGAAGCTTTCTTT	CASSLARTAMNTEAFF
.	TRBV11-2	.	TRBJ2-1	TGTGCCAGCAGCTTAGTAATCACAAGTGAGCAGTTCTTC	CASSLVITSEQFF
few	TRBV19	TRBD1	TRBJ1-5	TGTGCCACCGCGGACAGGGGGAGCAATCAGCCCCAGCATTTT	CATADRGSNQPQHF
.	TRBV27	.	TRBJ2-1	TGTGCCAGCAGTTTTTCTAACAATGAGCAGTTCTTC	CASSFSNNEQFF
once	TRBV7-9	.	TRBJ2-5	TGTGCCAGCAGCTTATTGGGTTGGGGGGCCCAGTACTTC	CASSLLGWGAQYF
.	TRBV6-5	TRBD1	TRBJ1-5	TGTGCCAGCAGTCTAGGGACAGGGTCAAATCAGCCCCAGCATTTT	CASSLGTGSNQPQHF
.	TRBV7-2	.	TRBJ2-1	TGTGCCAGTAAGAGAGGGGGAGTAGTTTACAATGAGCAGTTCTTC	CASKRGGVVYNEQFF
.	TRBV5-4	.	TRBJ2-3	TGTGCCAGCAGCTTCGGGGGGCGCCCGGATACGCAGTATTTT	CASSFGGRPDTQYF
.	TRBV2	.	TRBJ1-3	TGTGCCAGCAGTTATGACGGGGGCAGAGGAAACACCATATATTTT	CASSYDGGRGNTIYF
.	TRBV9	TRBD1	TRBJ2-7	TGTGCCAGCAGCGTAGAGGGACAGAACTACGAGCAGTACTTC	CASSVEGQNYEQYF